Listed below are T cell receptor beta chains from one sample, sequenced in a study of regulatory T cells in long-lasting Graves disease. TCRdb re-derived calls from the multiplex PCR reads in MiXCR, one entry per CDR3 protein. The sample consists of around 250,000 distinct CDR3 sequences, just over 20% of them appearing once. The sequencing used peripheral blood mononuclear cells (PBMCs), collected at new diagnosis, from a patient treated with antithyroid drugs. These receptors came from a female donor with Graves disease. Both conserved end residues are part of each CDR3. Each record gives: CDR3 length, V gene, J gene, D gene, clone size, CDR3 DNA, CDR3 protein. D genes are given only for firm matches. Only part of the rows carry a size: once, few, many, or a class if the clone is expanded.

len: 17; v_gene: TRBV12-5; j_gene: TRBJ2-1; d_gene: TRBD2; abundance: NA; CDR3nt: TGTGCTAGTGGTTTAGTTCCGGGACTAGCTGCCCACAATGAGCAGTTCTTC; CDR3aa: CASGLVPGLAAHNEQFF
len: 14; v_gene: TRBV4-3; j_gene: TRBJ1-1; d_gene: TRBD1; abundance: few; CDR3nt: TGCGCCAGCAGCCAAGACGGGGTACAGGGGGTAGCTTTCTTT; CDR3aa: CASSQDGVQGVAFF
len: 13; v_gene: TRBV7-2; j_gene: TRBJ2-1; d_gene: NA; abundance: many; CDR3nt: TGTGCCAGCACGGAGCAGGTTTACAATGAGCAGTTCTTC; CDR3aa: CASTEQVYNEQFF
len: 16; v_gene: TRBV7-2; j_gene: TRBJ2-1; d_gene: TRBD2; abundance: NA; CDR3nt: TGTGCCAGCAGCTACAGACTAGCGGGGGGGTACAATGAGCAGTTCTTC; CDR3aa: CASSYRLAGGYNEQFF
len: 15; v_gene: TRBV5-1; j_gene: TRBJ2-1; d_gene: NA; abundance: many; CDR3nt: TGCGCCAGCAGGATCAATCAGGGGTCCTACAATGAGCAGTTCTTC; CDR3aa: CASRINQGSYNEQFF
len: 13; v_gene: TRBV7-3; j_gene: TRBJ2-2; d_gene: NA; abundance: NA; CDR3nt: TGTGCCACGCGAGTTCCGAACACCGGGGAGCTGTTTTTT; CDR3aa: CATRVPNTGELFF
len: 14; v_gene: TRBV7-3; j_gene: TRBJ2-3; d_gene: TRBD2; abundance: NA; CDR3nt: TGTGCCAGCAGCTTATTGAGCGGGAGTGATACGCAGTATTTT; CDR3aa: CASSLLSGSDTQYF
len: 16; v_gene: TRBV18; j_gene: TRBJ1-6; d_gene: TRBD1; abundance: many; CDR3nt: TGTGCCAGCTCACCACCGGGGACAGGGGGCGCATCACCCCTCCACTTT; CDR3aa: CASSPPGTGGASPLHF
len: 15; v_gene: TRBV12-3/TRBV12-4; j_gene: TRBJ2-1; d_gene: TRBD2; abundance: few; CDR3nt: TGTGCCAGCAGTTGGGGACTAGCGGGAGTTAGGGAGCAGTTCTTC; CDR3aa: CASSWGLAGVREQFF
len: 13; v_gene: TRBV5-6; j_gene: TRBJ2-5; d_gene: NA; abundance: few; CDR3nt: TGTGCCAGCAGCTTGGCCGAGTGGGAGACCCAGTACTTC; CDR3aa: CASSLAEWETQYF
len: 14; v_gene: TRBV30; j_gene: TRBJ1-2; d_gene: TRBD1; abundance: many; CDR3nt: TGTGCCTCTAACGGGACAGCGACAGAAAATGGCTACACCTTC; CDR3aa: CASNGTATENGYTF
len: 16; v_gene: TRBV7-2; j_gene: TRBJ1-4; d_gene: TRBD1; abundance: many; CDR3nt: TGTGCCAGCAGCCTCCGAGGGCAGACCTCAGGGGGAAAACTGTTTTTT; CDR3aa: CASSLRGQTSGGKLFF
len: 13; v_gene: TRBV24-1; j_gene: TRBJ2-1; d_gene: NA; abundance: NA; CDR3nt: TGTGCCACCAGTGATCGGACGGAAAATGAGCAGTTCTTC; CDR3aa: CATSDRTENEQFF
len: 16; v_gene: TRBV7-8; j_gene: TRBJ2-1; d_gene: NA; abundance: NA; CDR3nt: TGTGCCAGCAGTTTATATCTGGGGGATTCGTCAAATGAGCAGTTCTTC; CDR3aa: CASSLYLGDSSNEQFF
len: 16; v_gene: TRBV5-5; j_gene: TRBJ2-2; d_gene: NA; abundance: many; CDR3nt: TGTGCCAGCAGCTCCCTTGGGGCTACGGGGACCGGGGAGCTGTTTTTT; CDR3aa: CASSSLGATGTGELFF
len: 15; v_gene: TRBV28; j_gene: TRBJ1-1; d_gene: TRBD1; abundance: NA; CDR3nt: TGTGCCAGCATCACAGGGGGTCGTGGGGGCACTGAAGCTTTCTTT; CDR3aa: CASITGGRGGTEAFF
len: 15; v_gene: TRBV4-3; j_gene: TRBJ2-7; d_gene: TRBD1; abundance: NA; CDR3nt: TGCGCCAGCAGCCCCTGGACAGGAAATTCCTACGAGCAGTACTTC; CDR3aa: CASSPWTGNSYEQYF
len: 16; v_gene: TRBV7-2; j_gene: TRBJ2-1; d_gene: TRBD2; abundance: many; CDR3nt: TGTGCCAGCAGCCTACGGACAAGCGGGGGTGACAATGAGCAGTTCTTC; CDR3aa: CASSLRTSGGDNEQFF
len: 16; v_gene: TRBV11-3; j_gene: TRBJ2-3; d_gene: NA; abundance: many; CDR3nt: TGTGCCAGCAGCTTAGACCCGACGGTTAGCACAGATACGCAGTATTTT; CDR3aa: CASSLDPTVSTDTQYF
len: 13; v_gene: TRBV12-3/TRBV12-4; j_gene: TRBJ2-2; d_gene: NA; abundance: NA; CDR3nt: TGTGCCAGCAGTCGTAATACACCCGGGGAGCTGTTTTTT; CDR3aa: CASSRNTPGELFF
len: 12; v_gene: TRBV6-1; j_gene: TRBJ1-2; d_gene: TRBD1; abundance: many; CDR3nt: TGTGCCAGCAGGGACAGGTTGGATGGCTACACCTTC; CDR3aa: CASRDRLDGYTF
len: 15; v_gene: TRBV3-1; j_gene: TRBJ1-2; d_gene: NA; abundance: many; CDR3nt: TGTGCCAGCAGCTTAGACCGGGCAGAAAACTATGGCTACACCTTC; CDR3aa: CASSLDRAENYGYTF
len: 15; v_gene: TRBV9; j_gene: TRBJ2-7; d_gene: TRBD2; abundance: few; CDR3nt: TGTGCCAGCAGCTCCAGAGCGGGGCGTCCCTACGAGCAGTACTTC; CDR3aa: CASSSRAGRPYEQYF
len: 15; v_gene: TRBV5-6; j_gene: TRBJ2-5; d_gene: TRBD2; abundance: NA; CDR3nt: TGTGCCAGCAGCGGGAGACTAGCGGGACAAGAGACCCAGTACTTC; CDR3aa: CASSGRLAGQETQYF
len: 15; v_gene: TRBV15; j_gene: TRBJ2-5; d_gene: NA; abundance: NA; CDR3nt: TGTGCCACCAGCAGAGATCGGGTCAGGAGGGAGACCCAGTACTTC; CDR3aa: CATSRDRVRRETQYF
len: 11; v_gene: TRBV5-5; j_gene: TRBJ2-7; d_gene: NA; abundance: many; CDR3nt: TGTGCCAGCAGCTTTACCTACGAGCAGTACTTC; CDR3aa: CASSFTYEQYF
len: 15; v_gene: TRBV11-1; j_gene: TRBJ2-5; d_gene: NA; abundance: many; CDR3nt: TGTGCCAGCAGCGTCGTGAGCACACGTCAGGAGACCCAGTACTTC; CDR3aa: CASSVVSTRQETQYF
len: 14; v_gene: TRBV4-1; j_gene: TRBJ2-5; d_gene: NA; abundance: few; CDR3nt: TGCGCCAGCAGCCAAGATTTGAACGGAATGACCCAGTACTTC; CDR3aa: CASSQDLNGMTQYF
len: 12; v_gene: TRBV30; j_gene: TRBJ1-4; d_gene: NA; abundance: NA; CDR3nt: TGTGCCTTTACCAGCCTTCGGGAAAAACTGTTTTTT; CDR3aa: CAFTSLREKLFF
len: 14; v_gene: TRBV10-3; j_gene: TRBJ1-5; d_gene: TRBD1; abundance: NA; CDR3nt: TGTGCCACCAGGGACAGGGAGGGAGCTCAGCCCCAGCATTTT; CDR3aa: CATRDREGAQPQHF
len: 13; v_gene: TRBV28; j_gene: TRBJ2-1; d_gene: TRBD1; abundance: many; CDR3nt: TGTGCCAGCACCACAGGGGGGAGAGATGAGCAGTTCTTC; CDR3aa: CASTTGGRDEQFF
len: 18; v_gene: TRBV28; j_gene: TRBJ1-3; d_gene: NA; abundance: many; CDR3nt: TGTGCCAGCAGCCTTAGGGGACGGGACGGCGGACCTGGAAACACCATATATTTT; CDR3aa: CASSLRGRDGGPGNTIYF
len: 16; v_gene: TRBV11-2; j_gene: TRBJ2-5; d_gene: NA; abundance: NA; CDR3nt: TGTGCCAGTCAGGGCGCGGATCCCCGATACCAAGAGACCCAGTACTTC; CDR3aa: CASQGADPRYQETQYF
len: 14; v_gene: TRBV5-1; j_gene: TRBJ2-1; d_gene: NA; abundance: once; CDR3nt: TGCGCCAGCAGCTTGGCCGGCTTGGAGAATGAGCAGTTCTTC; CDR3aa: CASSLAGLENEQFF
len: 16; v_gene: TRBV6-5; j_gene: TRBJ1-2; d_gene: TRBD1; abundance: NA; CDR3nt: TGTGCCAGCAGTTACCAAACAGCCGGGACAGGGTATGGCTACACCTTC; CDR3aa: CASSYQTAGTGYGYTF
len: 15; v_gene: TRBV10-2; j_gene: TRBJ2-6; d_gene: NA; abundance: NA; CDR3nt: TGCGCCAGCAGGCCAGGGTCTTCTGGGGCCAACGTCCTGACTTTC; CDR3aa: CASRPGSSGANVLTF
len: 17; v_gene: TRBV24-1; j_gene: TRBJ2-7; d_gene: TRBD2; abundance: many; CDR3nt: TGTGCCACCAGCCCACTAGCGGGGGACAACTTAACCTACGAGCAGTACTTC; CDR3aa: CATSPLAGDNLTYEQYF
len: 17; v_gene: TRBV24-1; j_gene: TRBJ2-3; d_gene: TRBD2; abundance: many; CDR3nt: TGTGCCACCAGTGGTTTTAGCGGGAGGGCCGGTCCCGATACGCAGTATTTT; CDR3aa: CATSGFSGRAGPDTQYF
len: 12; v_gene: TRBV20-1; j_gene: TRBJ1-1; d_gene: NA; abundance: many; CDR3nt: TGCAGTGCTAGCCCAGGGGCTTCTGAAGCTTTCTTT; CDR3aa: CSASPGASEAFF
len: 15; v_gene: TRBV6-5; j_gene: TRBJ1-5; d_gene: TRBD1; abundance: many; CDR3nt: TGTGCCAGCAGTTACTCAGAGGGGGCTCAGCAGCCCCAGCATTTT; CDR3aa: CASSYSEGAQQPQHF
len: 15; v_gene: TRBV10-3; j_gene: TRBJ2-6; d_gene: TRBD2; abundance: many; CDR3nt: TGTGCCATCACTGGGGGAGGGGCTGGGGCCAACGTCCTGACTTTC; CDR3aa: CAITGGGAGANVLTF
len: 13; v_gene: TRBV3-1; j_gene: TRBJ2-7; d_gene: NA; abundance: many; CDR3nt: TGTGCCAGCAGCCCCTCTTCAGGGTACGAGCAGTACTTC; CDR3aa: CASSPSSGYEQYF
len: 16; v_gene: TRBV11-3; j_gene: TRBJ2-3; d_gene: NA; abundance: many; CDR3nt: TGTGCCAGCAGCCCTACGATGGGGACGGCTCGGGATACGCAGTATTTT; CDR3aa: CASSPTMGTARDTQYF
len: 15; v_gene: TRBV19; j_gene: TRBJ1-3; d_gene: TRBD1; abundance: few; CDR3nt: TGTGCCAGTAGAGGGACAGTCGACTCTGGAAACACCATATATTTT; CDR3aa: CASRGTVDSGNTIYF
len: 14; v_gene: TRBV6-2/TRBV6-3; j_gene: TRBJ2-7; d_gene: TRBD2; abundance: many; CDR3nt: TGTGCCAGCAGTTACCGGCGGGAGGCCTACGAGCAGTACTTC; CDR3aa: CASSYRREAYEQYF
len: 13; v_gene: TRBV7-2; j_gene: TRBJ1-6; d_gene: NA; abundance: many; CDR3nt: TGTGGCGTTGGGGGAGGGGGTAATTCACCCCTCCACTTT; CDR3aa: CGVGGGGNSPLHF